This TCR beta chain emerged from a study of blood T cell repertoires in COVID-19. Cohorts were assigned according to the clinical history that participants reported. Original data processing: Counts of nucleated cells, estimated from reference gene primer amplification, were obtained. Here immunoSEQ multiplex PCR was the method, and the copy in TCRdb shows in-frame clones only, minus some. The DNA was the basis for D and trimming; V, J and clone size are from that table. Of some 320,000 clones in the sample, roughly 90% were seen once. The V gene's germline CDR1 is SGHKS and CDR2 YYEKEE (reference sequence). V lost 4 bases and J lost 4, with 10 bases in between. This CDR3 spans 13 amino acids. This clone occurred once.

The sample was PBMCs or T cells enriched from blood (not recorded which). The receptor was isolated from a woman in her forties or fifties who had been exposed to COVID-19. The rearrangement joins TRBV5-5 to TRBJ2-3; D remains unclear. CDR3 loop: CASSGRSPDTQYF. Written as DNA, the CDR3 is TGTGCCAGCAGCGGCAGATCTCCAGATACGCAGTATTTT.